The clone carrying this TCR beta chain turned up a few times. The antigen is not known. An approximately 130-subject validation cohort, separate from the roughly 700-subject first cohort, supplied the donors. The data derive from a study of cytomegalovirus exposure and HLA in healthy donors. Findings and limits, study-wide: With high specificity and sensitivity, the classifier reportedly diagnosed cytomegalovirus status. Cytomegalovirus-associated TCR beta chains were listed, numbering 164. Clusters of TCRs from the first cohort tended to co-occur in the 90 to 150 validation repertoires (as a later analysis found).

Trimming took 4 bases from V and 5 from J, leaving 17 bases between them. Germline V CDR1 and CDR2: LNHDA, SQIVND (reference sequence). The CDR3 has 15 residues. TCRdb's table, derived via immunoSEQ multiplex PCR, lists solely in-frame clones and lacks some. The table has roughly 100,000 clones, about 88% seen once. The TCR comes from a young woman in good health and CMV-seropositive. The sample consisted of PBMCs. The chain is built from TRBV19 and TRBJ1-1; maybe TRBD1 (6 bases). In nucleotides, the CDR3 is TGTGCCAGTAGTAAGACAGGATCTTGGGGGACTGAAGCTTTCTTT. Its protein product is CASSKTGSWGTEAFF.